This T cell receptor (beta chain) originates from a study of control samples from healthy donors and cancer patients. With 4 bases clipped from V and 6 bases from J, the junction kept 15 bases outside the gene matches. Germline CDR1 and CDR2: SGHKS and YYEKEE (reference sequence). This CDR3 is built from 16 residues. Here immunoSEQ multiplex PCR was the method, and the copy in TCRdb shows in-frame clones only, minus some. The data show approximately 180,000 clones, more than 85% seen once. The genes are TRBV5-5 and TRBJ2-7, with 8 bases that match TRBD1. The sequencing input was blood. This clonotype originated in a woman aged 35 to 49 in good health. The chain's CDR3 is CASSLHVGTGSPEQYF. The CDR3 DNA reads as TGTGCCAGCAGCCTACACGTCGGGACAGGTTCCCCCGAGCAGTACTTC.